These T cell receptor beta chains were read from a single sample in a study of cytomegalovirus exposure and HLA in healthy donors. The table came from immunoSEQ multiplex PCR; TCRdb's copy has only in-frame clones and leaves some out. The table includes about 160,000 clones, about 70% detected once. Sequences were obtained from PBMCs. The receptors were gathered from a woman aged 18-30 years in good health and CMV-seropositive. CDR3s include the opening cysteine and the closing phenylalanine or tryptophan.

>TRBV5-4
CASSPAGGGEEKLFF
>TRBV28
CASPRTSGDMFDEQYF
>TRBV13
CASSRDRGASYEQYF
>TRBV19
CASSIPLARGEQFF
>TRBV6-5
CASSDRESQETQYF
>TRBV7-9
CASSGGTGGTNTGELFF
>TRBV29-1
CSVKGADPYEQYF
>TRBV19
CASSIQVWGQDRYTGELFF
>TRBV5-1
CASSLDGGRTGELFF
>TRBV7-6
CASSLGHSGISYEQYF
>TRBV4-3
CASSQARAGGYNEQFF
>TRBV29-1
CSVDRGTTEAFF
>TRBV5-1
CASSSTLQGGEYGYTF
>TRBV12-5
CASGLGHFVPRTEETQYF
>TRBV19
CASSTLTVNYGYTF
>TRBV7-2
CASSIHPAGQFNEQFF
>TRBV27
CASRGTGNTEAFF
>TRBV14
CASSQDDRLAVTTGELFF
>TRBV9
CASSLGTVGNTIYF
>TRBV15
CATRGNRGGKETQYF
>TRBV5-1
CASSLSAGQSYEQYF
>TRBV2
CASSDAGALYGYTF
>TRBV9
CASSVGGRGTEAFF
>TRBV2
CASGRDKEYF
>TRBV7-9
CASSDQGVVTEAFF
>TRBV4-1
CASSQGPLGLNEQFF
>TRBV7-8
CASSQPLSPSYEQYF
>TRBV7-2
CASNRQGGPNEKLFF
>TRBV5-1
CASSAAGTNTGELFF
>TRBV18
CASSPGTGNTIYF
>TRBV27
CASSPYTRDRGEKGYTF
>TRBV15
CATQPGQIQETQYF
>TRBV6-5
CASSSWPGNTIYF
>TRBV28
CASSHRLAGEFETQYF
>TRBV18
CASSPGLEETQYF
>TRBV27
CASSLRGNRADTQYF
>TRBV13
CASSRTLAGGNTGELFF
>TRBV19
CASSHIPGQGPFSGANVLTF
>TRBV7-8
CASSLEHFGTHPYEQYF
>TRBV19
CASSIWGRGISTGELFF
>TRBV30
CAWSAGTGDTDTQYF
>TRBV6-1
CASSYGGYGYTF
>TRBV7-6
CASSLVRNTEAFF
>TRBV25-1
CASSDGSAGKSGYEQYF
>TRBV9
CASSVTPSQPQHF
>TRBV7-2
CASTLRGTVGHEQFF
>TRBV7-9
CASTEWGETYTYEQYF
>TRBV30
CAWSVMGGEQYF